Shown below are 23 T cell receptor beta chains from a single sample sequenced in a study of blood T cell repertoires in COVID-19. The assay was immunoSEQ multiplex PCR, and TCRdb's table has in-frame clones only and misses some. This sample has about 13,000 clones; around 88% occur once, and the top ten carry roughly half. The sample was peripheral blood. All receptors derive from an elderly man with acute or convalescent COVID-19.

The CDR3 DNA reads TGTGCCAGCAGCTTATACGGGAGGGGGGAGACCCAGTACTTC. Protein: CASSLYGRGETQYF. The chain is built from TRBV7-2 and TRBJ2-5; 8 bases are shared with TRBD2. CDR1 is SGHTA, CDR2 FQGNSA, per germline. CDR3 size: 14 residues. The V gene end was trimmed by 2 bases and the J gene end by 5 bases; junction bases not matched to a gene: 4.

The chain is built from TRBV28 and TRBJ2-3, with TRBD1 matching over 9 bases. V trimming: 6 bases; J trimming: 3 bases; junction bases outside the gene matches: 4. The CDR3 length is 14 residues. The V gene's germline CDR1 is MDHEN and CDR2 SYDVKM. The CDR3 bases are TGTGCCAGCAGGGGACAGGGAGAGACAGATACGCAGTATTTT. Translated: CASRGQGETDTQYF.

This clone came up a few times. This chain joins TRBV6-5 and TRBJ2-7; 9 nucleotides agree with TRBD1. V lost 7 bases and J lost 4; bases outside the gene matches: 8. CDR1 is MNHEY and CDR2 is SVGAGI in the germline V gene. The CDR3 spans 14 residues. CDR3 region: CASKAGQGGYEQYF. DNA of the CDR3: TGTGCCAGCAAAGCGGGACAGGGAGGGTACGAGCAGTACTTC.

This clone was recorded only once. The CDR3: CASSSRQGSNQPQHF. In DNA form, the CDR3 reads TGCGCCAGCAGCTCCAGACAGGGGAGCAATCAGCCCCAGCATTTT. The chain combines TRBV4-1 with TRBJ1-5, with 8 bases fitting TRBD1. After removal of 5 bases from V and 1 base from J, the junction contained 4 bases not matched to a gene. The CDR3 sequence is 15 residues long. The germline gives CDR1 MGHRA, CDR2 YSYEKL.

V usage is TRBV7-2 and J usage is TRBJ2-1; weak D call: TRBD2 (6 bases). V lost 4 bases and J 12 bases, leaving 22 bases between the germline ends. The CDR3 is made up of 15 amino acids. Looked up from germline, CDR1 is SGHTA and CDR2 is FQGNSA. The CDR3 here is CASSSEGRYGMGQFF. As DNA, the CDR3 is TGTGCCAGCAGCTCCGAAGGGAGGTATGGGATGGGGCAGTTCTTC.

The CDR3 loop reads CASSSWGRDQPQHF. The CDR3 nucleotides read TGTGCCAGTAGTAGTTGGGGGCGGGATCAGCCCCAGCATTTT. The V call is TRBV19, the J call TRBJ1-5; D might be TRBD1 (6 bases). Trimming took 4 bases from V and 5 from J, leaving 12 bases between them. Germline lookup yields CDR1 LNHDA and CDR2 SQIVND (reference sequence). The CDR3 extends over 14 amino acids.

The J gene is TRBJ1-2, the V gene TRBV7-8; 8 positions agree with TRBD1. The CDR3 has 15 amino acids. Germline CDR1 is SGHVS and CDR2 is FQNEAQ. The junction had 3 bases not matched to a gene; V was cut back by 2 bases and J by 1 base. In nucleotides, the CDR3 is TGTGCCAGCAGCTTATTCGGACAGGGTAACTATGGCTACACCTTC. It yields the protein CASSLFGQGNYGYTF.

The V gene is TRBV6-1, the J gene TRBJ2-7, with 7 nucleotides matching TRBD2. Per germline, CDR1 MNHNS and CDR2 SASEGT. The CDR3 length is 15 residues. Unmatched junction bases numbered 5, after V lost 2 bases and J lost 1 base. The CDR3 nucleotides are TGTGCCAGCAGTGAATCCCCACTAGCGTCCTACGAGCAGTACTTC. Protein: CASSESPLASYEQYF.

A single count supports this clone. The CDR3: CASSRLAGGYEQYF. In nucleotides, the CDR3 is TGCGCCAGCAGCCGACTAGCGGGGGGCTACGAGCAGTACTTC. The chain couples TRBV5-1 to TRBJ2-7; 13 bases align to TRBD2. Trimming cost V 4 bases and J 3 bases; bases outside gene matches: 1. The CDR3 runs to 14 residues. Germline V gives CDR1 SGHRS, CDR2 YFSETQ.

The chain joins TRBV5-1 to TRBJ2-1, with 8 bases that match TRBD1. Per germline, CDR1 SGHRS and CDR2 YFSETQ. V lost 3 bases to trimming and J lost 0 bases; unmatched junction nucleotides: 2. The CDR3 totals 15 residues. CDR3 sequence reads: CASSSTGGSYNEQFF. CDR3 DNA sequence: TGCGCCAGCAGCTCCACAGGGGGCTCCTACAATGAGCAGTTCTTC.

This clone occurred once. The chain carries TRBV23-1 and TRBJ2-2; possible D gene TRBD1, 6 bases. TRBV23-1 is an open reading frame whose function is uncertain. Trimming pared 6 bases from V and 2 bases from J, leaving 7 bases between. The CDR3 contains 13 residues. The CDR3 DNA is TGCGCCAGCAGACAGGGTAACACCGGGGAGCTGTTTTTT. This codes for CASRQGNTGELFF.

This clone was seen once. The chain carries TRBV6-1 and TRBJ2-1; D possibly corresponds to TRBD1 (5 bases). The germline V gene encodes CDR1 MNHNS and CDR2 SASEGT. This CDR3 spans 15 amino acids. With 2 bases removed from V and 2 bases from J, the gap between germline ends came to 10 bases. In nucleotides, the CDR3 is TGTGCCAGCAGTGAAATCGACAGAGCCTACAATGAGCAGTTCTTC. Its translation: CASSEIDRAYNEQFF.

The chain employs TRBV19 and TRBJ1-1; D is unresolved. Germline V gene sequence: CDR1 LNHDA, CDR2 SQIVND (reference sequence). The CDR3 spans 14 residues. The V gene lost 4 bases and the J gene lost 4 bases, with 13 bases spanning the gap. The CDR3 region is CASSRILEFTEAFF. The CDR3 DNA follows: TGTGCCAGTAGTAGAATCCTGGAGTTCACTGAAGCTTTCTTT.

The CDR3, as DNA: TGTGCCAGCAGTTTACCGGGGTCCAAAAACATTCAGTACTTC. Translating it yields CASSLPGSKNIQYF. The chain joins TRBV27 to TRBJ2-4; a possible D gene is TRBD2 (5 bases). CDR1 is MNHEY and CDR2 is SMNVEV in the germline V gene (reference sequence). Trimming stripped 2 bases from V and 2 bases from J, with 7 bases between. This CDR3 is built from 14 residues.

The chain is built from TRBV7-8 and TRBJ2-2; D gene ambiguous. The V end lost 2 bases, the J end lost 1 base, and 8 bases lay between the germline ends. This CDR3 comprises 15 residues. From germline, CDR1 is SGHVS and CDR2 FQNEAQ. In DNA form, the CDR3 reads TGTGCCAGCAGCTTACTGTCCAGGAACACCGGGGAGCTGTTTTTT. Residues: CASSLLSRNTGELFF.

The V and J genes are TRBV3-1 (or the pseudogene TRBV3-2) and TRBJ2-3; 8 bases agree with TRBD2. V gave up 4 bases and J gave up 5 bases; unmatched junction bases: 2. The CDR3 is 13 residues long. Per germline, CDR1 LGHDT and CDR2 YNNKEL (reference sequence). The DNA of the CDR3 is TGTGCCAGCAGCCGACGGGGGGGAGATACGCAGTATTTT. It is translated as CASSRRGGDTQYF.

The chain couples TRBV4-1 to TRBJ1-2; 9 bases map to TRBD1. Germline V gene data show CDR1 as MGHRA and CDR2 as YSYEKL. The CDR3 is 15 residues long. The J segment lost 8 bases and the V segment lost 0 bases, leaving 7 bases of the junction unmatched. The CDR3 nucleotides are TGCGCCAGCAGCCAAGAGATGGACAGGGGAAGGGGCTACACCTTC. Translated, it gives CASSQEMDRGRGYTF.

The chain uses TRBV25-1 and TRBJ1-6, with D possibly matching TRBD1 (6 bases). This CDR3 has 15 residues. The germline gives CDR1 MGHDK, CDR2 SYGVNS. V was pared by 3 bases and J by 6 bases, with 12 bases between. In nucleotides, the CDR3 is TGTGCCAGCAGTGATCCAGGGGCCGGTAATTCACCCCTCCACTTT. It encodes CASSDPGAGNSPLHF.

The chain joins TRBV27 to TRBJ1-4; maybe TRBD1 (6 bases). Trimming shortened V by 4 bases and J by 5 bases, and 14 bases separated the two germline ends. This CDR3 has 15 residues. From germline, CDR1 is MNHEY and CDR2 SMNVEV (reference sequence). CDR3 region: CASSSRQVGNEKLFF. The CDR3 bases are TGTGCCAGCAGTTCAAGACAGGTGGGAAATGAAAAACTGTTTTTT.

The chain uses TRBV19 and TRBJ2-1, with 7 bases matching TRBD2. The germline V gene has CDR1 LNHDA and CDR2 SQIVND (reference sequence). This CDR3 region has 14 residues. The junction had 4 bases not matched to a gene; V was cut back by 3 bases and J by 5 bases. This chain's CDR3 is CASSILLADNEQFF. The CDR3 region has the DNA TGTGCCAGTAGTATCCTGCTAGCGGACAATGAGCAGTTCTTC.

This sequence joins TRBV5-1 and TRBJ1-5; the D gene is possibly TRBD1 (5 bases). The CDR3 is 14 amino acids. Per germline, CDR1 SGHRS and CDR2 YFSETQ. The V gene lost 0 bases and the J gene lost 7 bases, with 11 bases spanning the gap. The CDR3 nucleotides read TGCGCCAGCAGCTTGGATGGCAGGGCGCAGCCCCAGCATTTT. This gives the protein CASSLDGRAQPQHF.

The chain carries TRBV5-8 and TRBJ2-3; tentatively, D is TRBD1 (6 bases). The CDR3 covers 15 residues. Trimming took 1 base from V and 2 from J, leaving 11 bases between them. Looked up from germline, CDR1 is SGHTS and CDR2 is YDEGEE. The CDR3 loop is CASSLTGPITDTQYF. As DNA, the CDR3 is TGTGCCAGCAGCTTGACAGGGCCCATCACAGATACGCAGTATTTT.

This chain joins TRBV20-1 and TRBJ1-2; D not resolved. The CDR3 is made up of 12 amino acids. Germline values: CDR1 DFQATT, CDR2 SNEGSKA (reference sequence). The V gene lost 3 bases and the J gene lost 6 bases, with 11 bases spanning the gap. The DNA of the CDR3 is TGCAGTGCTAGTTTAGAGAACCATGGCTACACCTTC. It translates to CSASLENHGYTF.